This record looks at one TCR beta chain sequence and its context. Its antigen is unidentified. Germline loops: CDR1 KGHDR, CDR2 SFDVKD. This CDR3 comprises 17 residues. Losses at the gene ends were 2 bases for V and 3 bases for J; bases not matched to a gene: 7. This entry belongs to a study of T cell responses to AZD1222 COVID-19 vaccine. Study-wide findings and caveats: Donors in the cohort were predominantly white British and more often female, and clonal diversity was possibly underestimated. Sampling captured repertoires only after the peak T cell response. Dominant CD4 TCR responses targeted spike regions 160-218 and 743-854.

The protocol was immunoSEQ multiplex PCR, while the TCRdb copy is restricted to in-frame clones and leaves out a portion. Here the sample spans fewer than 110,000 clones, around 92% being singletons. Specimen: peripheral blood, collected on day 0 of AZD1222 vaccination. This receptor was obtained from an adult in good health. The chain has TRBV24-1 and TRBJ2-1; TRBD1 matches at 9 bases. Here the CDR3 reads CATSDSWPGQGYNEQFF. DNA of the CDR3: TGTGCCACCAGTGATTCGTGGCCGGGACAGGGCTACAATGAGCAGTTCTTC.